There are a few counts of the clone carrying this T cell receptor beta chain. The data derive from a study of patients and donors after allogeneic stem cell transplantation. Trimming cost V 6 bases and J 8 bases; bases outside gene matches: 13. Germline V lookup: CDR1 MGHDK, CDR2 SYGVNS. The CDR3 loop spans 15 amino acids. TCRdb independently ran MiXCR on the RT-PCR reads; one entry per CDR3 protein. This table holds fewer than 200,000 distinct CDR3 sequences, roughly 31% found once. The chain recombines TRBV25-1 with TRBJ2-1; 7 positions agree with TRBD2. This sequence was found in a human donor who was either an allogeneic HSCT recipient or a stem cell or donor lymphocyte infusion donor (not recorded which). It is not recorded whose cells these are; they may come from a transplant donor. The sequencing input was blood, either unsorted or a sorted T cell fraction (not recorded which). The CDR3 coding sequence is TGTGCCAGCAGGCCCCGACTAGCCGGTATATATGAGCAGTTCTTC. Its protein is CASRPRLAGIYEQFF.